This record concerns one TCR beta chain sequence. This clone was seen only a few times. Its antigen specificity is not known. One base away there is no much larger clone; base qualities are not given. At one collaborating source in Seattle, patients were enrolled during active infection and were followed longitudinally through the course of disease. The collaborating institutions used their own protocols to collect whole blood in K2EDTA tubes. Collaborator samples were shipped for TCRbeta analysis as frozen whole blood, isolated PBMCs, or DNA extracted from either sample type. The immunoSEQ Assay, a bias-controlled multiplex PCR, was used to amplify TCRbeta CDR3 regions from genomic DNA. Concerning the study's data processing: Within the assay, amplification of reference gene primers was used to estimate how many nucleated cells each sample contained. To quantify the absolute abundance of each unique TCRbeta CDR3 rearrangement, sequence reads were collapsed and filtered. For each sample, productive Simpson clonality was calculated by taking the square root of Simpson's diversity index across productive rearrangements. As stored in TCRdb, this immuneACCESS dataset retains in-frame rearrangements with V and J assigned. A fraction of the clones does not appear; measured against another copy, unresolved V genes explain less than half of the discrepancy, and the remainder lacks a known reason. The V and J calls and clone size were taken over from that table, and D and trimming were inferred from the DNA. Recorded for this sample are about 150,000 clones; approximately 85% of them occurred a single time. Of the sample, 6.9% is held by the ten largest clones.

V ends up 4 bases short and J 2 bases short, with an unmatched junction base count of 2. Per the germline V gene (reference sequence), LNHDA is the CDR1 and SQIVND is the CDR2. The CDR3 spans 14 residues, from the cysteine through the phenylalanine. This entry keeps only the CDR3 DNA: 42 bases, framed from base 1. This specimen belongs to a study of blood T cell repertoires in COVID-19 (dated by TCRdb to 2019 to 2021). Notes on the research overall: The collaborator samples originated in the United States, Italy and Spain and spanned the acute and convalescent phases of COVID-19. Subjects who had been exposed to COVID-19, were actively infected with it, or had recovered from it provided the deeply sampled blood TCRbeta repertoires that made up the dataset. A freely available public database, intended as a resource for researchers studying the immune response to SARS-CoV-2, is where the repertoires were released. The prospective study material was composed of cDNA or gDNA derived from T cells, B-cell-depleted T cells, or PBMCs. Samples were obtained from the ongoing ImmuneRACE study (first 160 participants) and from some 1,200 subjects provided by 6 global collaborators. Sample metadata almost always included a de-identified subject ID, COVID-19 status, age in years and sex. HLA class I and class II types, where available, came from metadata supplied by the sample provider rather than from assay-based typing. The paper as a whole reports these results and caveats: The quantity of clinical and demographic metadata differed by source and by participant and was supplied without curation.

This receptor was taken from an elderly man with COVID-19, enrolled during active disease. In this chain, TRBV19 is recombined with TRBJ2-7; the central 10 bases match TRBD1. The sequenced material came from peripheral blood. The DNA reads TGTGCCAGTAGTACCGGGACAGGGGCCTACGAGCAGTACTTC. It specifies CASSTGTGAYEQYF. Where the CDR3 stops, the reference TRBV19 and TRBJ2-7 genes take over; the full variable domain is DGGITQSPKYLFRKEGQNVTLSCEQNLNHDAMYWYRQDPGQGLRLIYYSQIVNDFQKGDIAEGYSVSREKKESFPLTVTSAQKNPTAFYLCASSTGTGAYEQYFGPGTRLTVT.